This T cell receptor (beta chain) was sequenced during a study of T-cell memory formation after mild COVID-19. This CDR3 spans 15 amino acids. V lost 5 bases and J lost 4; bases outside the gene matches: 10. Constant-segment-primed 5'RACE gave TCR alpha and TCR beta cDNA libraries with sample barcodes and UMIs. TCRdb itself ran the 5' RACE reads through MiXCR, one entry per CDR3 protein. In the table there are around 430,000 distinct CDR3 sequences, about 15% of which are singletons. The receptor comes from a man aged 18 to 29 who had mild COVID-19 (a few samples of this study predate the infection). Cell type and time point are not known. The rearrangement joins TRBV12-3 or TRBV12-4 to TRBJ1-2; 7 nucleotides align to TRBD1. Sequences were obtained from PBMCs or a T cell subset sorted from them (not recorded which). CDR3 sequence reads: CASSRAGTAVYGYTF. CDR3 DNA sequence: TGTGCCAGCAGTCGAGCAGGGACAGCGGTCTATGGCTACACCTTC.